The clone carrying this T cell receptor beta chain was seen only once. What it binds is unknown. This sample was included in a study of OX40 agonist ivuxolimab in advanced cancers. Trimming at V came to 9 bases and at J to 2 bases, leaving 11 bases not matched to a gene. Germline CDR1 reads SNHLY; CDR2 reads FYNNEI. CDR3 length: 15 amino acids. Study-wide results and caveats: A proportion of nonresponders additionally exhibited low normalized T-cell clonal expansion. Dosing at 0.1 to 3.0 mg/kg was accompanied by clonal expansion of CD4+ and CD8+ blood T cells by week 6.

Profiling relied on immunoSEQ multiplex PCR, and the TCRdb table lists in-frame clones only, not all of them. The sample consists of 92,000 or so clones, more than 80% of them appearing once. The rearrangement joins TRBV2 to TRBJ2-3; 7 nucleotides match TRBD1. Sequencing used CD4+ or CD8+ T cells sorted from blood, obtained in a trial of the OX40 agonist ivuxolimab. The origin of this receptor is an adult with an advanced solid tumor such as melanoma, head and neck, liver or kidney cancer. The CDR3 DNA reads as TGTGCCAGTCAAACAGGGGTGGGTCTCACAGATACGCAGTATTTT. It yields the protein CASQTGVGLTDTQYF.